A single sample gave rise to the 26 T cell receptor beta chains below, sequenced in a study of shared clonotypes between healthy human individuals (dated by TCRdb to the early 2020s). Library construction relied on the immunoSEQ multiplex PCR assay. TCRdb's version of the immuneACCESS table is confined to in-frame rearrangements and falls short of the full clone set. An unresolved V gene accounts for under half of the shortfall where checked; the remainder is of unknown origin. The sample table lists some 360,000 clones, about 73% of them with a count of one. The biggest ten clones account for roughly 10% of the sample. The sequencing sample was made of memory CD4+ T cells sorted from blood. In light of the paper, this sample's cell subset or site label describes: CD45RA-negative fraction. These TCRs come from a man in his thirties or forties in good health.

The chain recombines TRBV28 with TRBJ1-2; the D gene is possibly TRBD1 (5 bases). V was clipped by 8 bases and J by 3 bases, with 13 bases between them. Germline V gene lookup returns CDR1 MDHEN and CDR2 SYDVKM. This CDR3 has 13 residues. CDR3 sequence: CASCTGIHYGYTF. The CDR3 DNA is TGTGCCAGCTGTACAGGAATCCACTATGGCTACACCTTC.

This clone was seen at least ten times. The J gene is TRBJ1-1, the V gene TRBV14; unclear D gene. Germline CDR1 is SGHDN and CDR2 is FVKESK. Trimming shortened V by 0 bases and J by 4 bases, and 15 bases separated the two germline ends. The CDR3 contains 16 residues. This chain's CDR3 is CASSQDWWAGSTEAFF. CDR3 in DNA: TGTGCCAGCAGCCAAGATTGGTGGGCCGGGAGCACTGAAGCTTTCTTT.

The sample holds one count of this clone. The CDR3 nucleotides read TGTGCCAGCAGCTCCGGGACAGGGAGTTCGGGTAGCGAAAAACTGTTTTTT. Protein sequence: CASSSGTGSSGSEKLFF. The V gene is TRBV5-8, the J gene TRBJ1-4; 9 bases agree with TRBD1. This CDR3 contains 17 residues. Germline CDR1 and CDR2: SGHTS and YDEGEE. J lost 8 bases, V lost 3 bases, and 14 bases had no gene match.

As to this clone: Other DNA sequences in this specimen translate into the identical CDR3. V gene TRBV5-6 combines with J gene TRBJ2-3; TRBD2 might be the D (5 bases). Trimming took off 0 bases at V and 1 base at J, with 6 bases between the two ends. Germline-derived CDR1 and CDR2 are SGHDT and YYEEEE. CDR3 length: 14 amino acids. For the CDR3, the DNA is TGTGCCAGCAGCTTGGGGGGAGGCACAGATACGCAGTATTTT. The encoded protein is CASSLGGGTDTQYF.

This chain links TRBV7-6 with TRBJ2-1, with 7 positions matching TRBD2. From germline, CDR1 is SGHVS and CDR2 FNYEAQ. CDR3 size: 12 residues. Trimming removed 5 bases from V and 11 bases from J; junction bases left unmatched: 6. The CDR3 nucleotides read TGTGCCAGCAGCCTAAACAGCGGGAAGCAGTTCTTC. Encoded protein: CASSLNSGKQFF.

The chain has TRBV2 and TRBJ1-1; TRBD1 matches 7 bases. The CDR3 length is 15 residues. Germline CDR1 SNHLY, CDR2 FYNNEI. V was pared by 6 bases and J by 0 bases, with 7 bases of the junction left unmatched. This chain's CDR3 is CASRLGQAMNTEAFF. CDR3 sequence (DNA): TGTGCCAGCAGACTTGGACAGGCTATGAACACTGAAGCTTTCTTT. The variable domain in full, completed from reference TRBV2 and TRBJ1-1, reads EPEVTQTPSHQVTQMGQEVILRCVPISNHLYFYWYRQILGQKVEFLVSFYNNEISEKSEIFDDQFSVERPDGSNFTLKIRSTKLEDSAMYFCASRLGQAMNTEAFFGQGTRLTVV.

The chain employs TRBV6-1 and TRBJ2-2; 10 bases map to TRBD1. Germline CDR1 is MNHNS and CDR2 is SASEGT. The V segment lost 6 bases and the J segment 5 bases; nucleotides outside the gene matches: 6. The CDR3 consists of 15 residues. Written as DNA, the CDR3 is TGTGCCAGCAGGACAGGGGGCGATGGTACCGGGGAGCTGTTTTTT. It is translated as CASRTGGDGTGELFF.

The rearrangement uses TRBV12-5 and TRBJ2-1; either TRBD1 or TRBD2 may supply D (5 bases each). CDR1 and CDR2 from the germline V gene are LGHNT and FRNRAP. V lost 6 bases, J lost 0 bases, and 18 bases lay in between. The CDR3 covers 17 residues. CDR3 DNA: TGTGCTAGTGGCTCCTGGGGCGCGGGCGTCTCCTACAATGAGCAGTTCTTC. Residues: CASGSWGAGVSYNEQFF.

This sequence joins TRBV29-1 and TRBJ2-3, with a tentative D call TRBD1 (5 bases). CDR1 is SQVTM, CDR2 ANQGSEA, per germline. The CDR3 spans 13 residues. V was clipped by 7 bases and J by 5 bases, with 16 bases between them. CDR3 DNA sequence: TGCAGCGGGAGTCCAGGGTTCCTAGATACGCAGTATTTT. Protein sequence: CSGSPGFLDTQYF.

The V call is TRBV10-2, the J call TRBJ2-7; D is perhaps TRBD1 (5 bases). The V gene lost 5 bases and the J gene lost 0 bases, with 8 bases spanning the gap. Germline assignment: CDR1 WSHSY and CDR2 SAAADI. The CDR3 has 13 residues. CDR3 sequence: CASSWTSSYEQYF. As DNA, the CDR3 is TGCGCCAGCAGTTGGACATCCTCCTACGAGCAGTACTTC.

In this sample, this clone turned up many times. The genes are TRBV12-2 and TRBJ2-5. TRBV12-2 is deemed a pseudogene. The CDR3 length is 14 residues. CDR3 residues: CASRLGLNEETQYF. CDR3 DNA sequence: TGTGCAAGTCGCTTAGGGTTAAATGAAGAGACCCAGTACTTC.

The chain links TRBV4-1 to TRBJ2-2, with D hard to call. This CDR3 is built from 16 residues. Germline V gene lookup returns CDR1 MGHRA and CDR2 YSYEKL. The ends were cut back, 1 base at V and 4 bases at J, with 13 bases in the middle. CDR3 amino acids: CASSQVPGPITGELFF. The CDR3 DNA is TGCGCCAGCAGCCAAGTCCCGGGTCCCATCACCGGGGAGCTGTTTTTT.

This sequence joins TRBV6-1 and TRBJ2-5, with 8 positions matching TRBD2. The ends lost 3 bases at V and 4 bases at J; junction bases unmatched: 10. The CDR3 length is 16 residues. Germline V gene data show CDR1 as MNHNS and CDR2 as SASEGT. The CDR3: CASSEASGLSLETQYF. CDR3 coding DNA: TGTGCCAGCAGTGAGGCTAGCGGGCTCTCGTTAGAGACCCAGTACTTC.

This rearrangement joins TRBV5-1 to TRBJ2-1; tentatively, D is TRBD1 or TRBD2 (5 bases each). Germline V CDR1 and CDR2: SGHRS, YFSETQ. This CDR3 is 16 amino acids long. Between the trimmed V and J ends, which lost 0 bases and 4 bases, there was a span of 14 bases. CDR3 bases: TGCGCCAGCAGCTTGGATCCGGGGCTGGATTACAATGAGCAGTTCTTC. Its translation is CASSLDPGLDYNEQFF.

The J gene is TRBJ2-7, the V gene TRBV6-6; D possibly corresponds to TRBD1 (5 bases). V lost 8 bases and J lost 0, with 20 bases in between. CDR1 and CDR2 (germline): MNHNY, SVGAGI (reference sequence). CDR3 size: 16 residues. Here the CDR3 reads CASDRVQGAASYEQYF. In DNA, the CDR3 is TGTGCCAGCGATCGGGTTCAAGGGGCCGCCTCCTACGAGCAGTACTTC.

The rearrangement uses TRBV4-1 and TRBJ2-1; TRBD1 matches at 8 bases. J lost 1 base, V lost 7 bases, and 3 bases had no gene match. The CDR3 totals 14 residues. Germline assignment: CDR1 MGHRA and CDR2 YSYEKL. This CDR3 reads CASTRDRSYNEQFF. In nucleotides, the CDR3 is TGCGCCAGCACCCGGGACAGGTCCTACAATGAGCAGTTCTTC.

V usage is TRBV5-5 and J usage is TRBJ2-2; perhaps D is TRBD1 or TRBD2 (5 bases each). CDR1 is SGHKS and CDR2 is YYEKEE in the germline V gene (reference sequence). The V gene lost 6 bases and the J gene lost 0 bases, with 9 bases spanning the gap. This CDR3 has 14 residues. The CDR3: CASIRDANTGELFF. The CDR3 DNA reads TGTGCCAGCATTCGGGACGCGAACACCGGGGAGCTGTTTTTT.

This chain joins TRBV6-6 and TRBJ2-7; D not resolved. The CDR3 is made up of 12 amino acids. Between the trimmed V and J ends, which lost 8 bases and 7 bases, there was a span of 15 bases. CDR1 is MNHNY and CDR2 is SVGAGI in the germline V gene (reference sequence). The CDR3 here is CASVAPLGEQYF. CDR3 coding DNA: TGTGCCAGCGTGGCCCCCCTGGGGGAGCAGTACTTC.

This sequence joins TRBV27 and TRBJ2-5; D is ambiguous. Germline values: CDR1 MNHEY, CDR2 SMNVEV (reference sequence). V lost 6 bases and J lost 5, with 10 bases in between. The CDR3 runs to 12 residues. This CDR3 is CASSHLGETQYF. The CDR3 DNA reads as TGTGCCAGCAGCCACCTGGGGGAGACCCAGTACTTC.

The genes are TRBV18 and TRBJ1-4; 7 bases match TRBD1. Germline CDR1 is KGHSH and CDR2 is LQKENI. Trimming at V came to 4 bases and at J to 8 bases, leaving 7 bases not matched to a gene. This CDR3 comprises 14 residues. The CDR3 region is CASSRGQEGEKLFF. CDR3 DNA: TGTGCCAGCTCACGAGGACAGGAAGGCGAAAAACTGTTTTTT.

CDR3 loop: CASRTDRVNEQYF. The CDR3 bases are TGTGCCAGCAGGACTGACAGGGTCAACGAGCAGTACTTC. This chain links TRBV6-5 with TRBJ2-7, with 7 bases identical to TRBD1. The CDR3 has 13 amino acids. Germline V lookup: CDR1 MNHEY, CDR2 SVGAGI. Trimming at V came to 6 bases and at J to 5 bases, leaving 7 bases not matched to a gene.

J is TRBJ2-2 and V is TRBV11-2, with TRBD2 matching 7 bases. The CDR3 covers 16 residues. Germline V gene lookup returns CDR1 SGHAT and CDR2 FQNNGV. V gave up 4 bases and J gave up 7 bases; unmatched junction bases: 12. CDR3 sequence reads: CASSSPGAGDSGELFF. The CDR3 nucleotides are TGTGCCAGCAGCTCCCCCGGGGCGGGAGACAGCGGGGAGCTGTTTTTT.

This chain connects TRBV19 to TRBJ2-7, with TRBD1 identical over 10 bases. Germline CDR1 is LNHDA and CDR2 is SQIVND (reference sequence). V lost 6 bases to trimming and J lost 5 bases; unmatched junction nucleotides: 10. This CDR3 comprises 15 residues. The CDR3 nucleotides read TGTGCCAGTAGCCCTCGGACAGGGGGATCCCACGAGCAGTACTTC. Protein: CASSPRTGGSHEQYF.

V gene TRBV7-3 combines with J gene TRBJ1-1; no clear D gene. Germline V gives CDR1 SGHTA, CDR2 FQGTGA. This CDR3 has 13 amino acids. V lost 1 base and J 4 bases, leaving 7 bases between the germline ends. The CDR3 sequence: CASSLIGGTEAFF. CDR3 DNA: TGTGCCAGCAGCTTAATTGGTGGCACTGAAGCTTTCTTT.

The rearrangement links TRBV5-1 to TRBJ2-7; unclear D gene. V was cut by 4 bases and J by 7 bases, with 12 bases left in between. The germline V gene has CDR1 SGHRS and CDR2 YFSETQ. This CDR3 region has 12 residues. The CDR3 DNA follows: TGCGCCAGCAGCCCGACGGCCGAAGAGCAGTACTTC. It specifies CASSPTAEEQYF. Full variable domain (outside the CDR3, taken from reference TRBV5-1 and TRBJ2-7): KAGVTQTPRYLIKTRGQQVTLSCSPISGHRSVSWYQQTPGQGLQFLFEYFSETQRNKGNFPGRFSGRQFSNSRSEMNVSTLELGDSALYLCASSPTAEEQYFGPGTRLTVT.

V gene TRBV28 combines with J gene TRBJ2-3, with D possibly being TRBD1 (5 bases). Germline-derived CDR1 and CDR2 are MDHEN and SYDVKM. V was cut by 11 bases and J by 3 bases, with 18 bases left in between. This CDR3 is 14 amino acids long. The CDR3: CAVRQLMVTDTQYF. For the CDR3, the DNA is TGTGCCGTCAGACAGTTGATGGTAACAGATACGCAGTATTTT.